This T cell receptor beta chain was captured in a study of T cell responses to AZD1222 COVID-19 vaccine. Clones were sequenced by immunoSEQ multiplex PCR, and TCRdb holds only the in-frame ones, with some missing. This table has more than 150,000 clones, 90% to 95% appearing once. Details on this clone: Its antigen is not identified.

Overall study results and limits: Increased Spike-specific TCR breadth and depth were observed after two AZD1222 doses. Clonal diversity may have been underestimated in mostly white British donors. Baseline testing showed seropositivity in only six AZD1222 recipients.

Germline V gene data show CDR1 as SNHLY and CDR2 as FYNNEI. This CDR3 is 12 amino acids long. Trimming took off 5 bases at V and 3 bases at J, with 5 bases between the two ends. The source was peripheral blood, collected 28 days after the second AZD1222 dose. V gene TRBV2 combines with J gene TRBJ1-5, with no clear D. This receptor was identified in an adult who received the AZD1222 COVID-19 vaccine. CDR3 in amino acids: CASSSDNQPQHF. CDR3 nucleotide sequence: TGTGCCAGCAGTTCAGACAATCAGCCCCAGCATTTT.